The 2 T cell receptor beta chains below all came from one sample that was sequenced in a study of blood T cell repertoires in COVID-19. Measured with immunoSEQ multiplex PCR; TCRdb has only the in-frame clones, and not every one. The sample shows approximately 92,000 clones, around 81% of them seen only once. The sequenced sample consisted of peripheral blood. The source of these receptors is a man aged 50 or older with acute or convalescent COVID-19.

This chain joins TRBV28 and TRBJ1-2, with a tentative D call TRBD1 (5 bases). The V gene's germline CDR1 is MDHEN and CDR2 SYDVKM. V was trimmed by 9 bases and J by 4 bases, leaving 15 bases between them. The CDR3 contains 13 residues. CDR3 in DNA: TGTGCCAGTGACAGCGACTCGGGCTATGGCTACACCTTC. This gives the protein CASDSDSGYGYTF.

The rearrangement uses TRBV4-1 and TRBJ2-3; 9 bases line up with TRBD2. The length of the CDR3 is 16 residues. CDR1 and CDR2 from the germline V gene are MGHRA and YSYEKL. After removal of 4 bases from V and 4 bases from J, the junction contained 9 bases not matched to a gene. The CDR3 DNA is TGCGCCAGCAGCCTTATAGCGGGAGTTGTCGCAGATACGCAGTATTTT. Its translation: CASSLIAGVVADTQYF.